Following are 24 T cell receptor beta chains from one sample sequenced in a study of vaccination and CD4 T cells after COVID-19. Antigens for these TCRs are unknown. Noted treatment: roughly 11-day PBMC culture with coronavirus spike peptide pools or control peptides (ViraFEST assay). Cultured CD4+ T cell DNA was sequenced using the Oncomine TCR Beta short-read assay. One entry per CDR3 protein results from TCRdb running MiXCR on the PCR reads. This sample carries about 5,100 distinct CDR3 sequences, roughly two thirds of them seen once, and the ten largest clones take roughly a fifth. The sequencing input was CD4+ T cells from blood, cultured in vitro. Every receptor here comes from a human donor who had recovered from COVID-19.

V usage is TRBV6-1 and J usage is TRBJ1-5, with D possibly matching TRBD1 (5 bases). V lost 2 bases and J lost 6, with 14 bases in between. Germline lookup yields CDR1 MNHNS and CDR2 SASEGT. CDR3 length: 15 amino acids. CDR3 DNA: TGTGCCAGCAGTGAATCTCCAGGGCGGGGTCAGCCCCAGCATTTT. It encodes CASSESPGRGQPQHF.

The rearrangement uses TRBV11-1 and TRBJ2-1; D may be TRBD1 or TRBD2 (7 bases each). CDR1 and CDR2 from the germline V gene are SGHAT and FQDESV (reference sequence). V gave up 3 bases and J gave up 1 base, with 13 bases separating them. CDR3 length: 16 amino acids. CDR3 sequence reads: CASSFAGGGSYNEQFF. The CDR3 nucleotides read TGTGCCAGCAGCTTTGCAGGGGGGGGATCCTACAATGAGCAGTTCTTC.

The chain has TRBV28 and TRBJ1-1; the D is unclear. Trimming left V 1 base short and J 2 bases short, with 14 bases between. Germline CDR1 is MDHEN and CDR2 is SYDVKM. The CDR3 has 16 residues. The CDR3 protein is CASSLFLGSGNTEAFF. The CDR3 DNA is TGTGCCAGCAGTTTATTTCTGGGAAGTGGAAACACTGAAGCTTTCTTT. The entire variable domain, with the rest obtained from reference TRBV28 and TRBJ1-1, is as follows: DVKVTQSSRYLVKRTGEKVFLECVQDMDHENMFWYRQDPGLGLRLIYFSYDVKMKEKGDIPEGYSVSREKKERFSLILESASTNQTSMYLCASSLFLGSGNTEAFFGQGTRLTVV.

This clonotype counts as medium-sized. CDR3 sequence: CATSSGGPDETQYF. DNA for the CDR3: TGTGCCACCAGTAGCGGGGGCCCAGACGAGACCCAGTACTTC. The V gene is TRBV4-2, the J gene TRBJ2-5, with TRBD2 identical over 9 bases. There are 14 residues in the CDR3. V shed 10 bases and J 5 bases; nucleotides not matched to a gene: 11. Germline V gives CDR1 LGHNA, CDR2 YNFKEQ.

The rearrangement joins TRBV6-5 to TRBJ1-3; 8 bases match TRBD1. With V trimmed by 4 bases and J by 4 bases, 3 bases remained unmatched. This CDR3 has 14 residues. Per germline, CDR1 MNHEY and CDR2 SVGAGI. The CDR3 DNA sequence: TGTGCCAGCAGTTTACGACAGGGGGGAAACACCATATATTTT. Translating gives CASSLRQGGNTIYF.

The J gene is TRBJ1-5, the V gene TRBV27; D gene uncertain. Germline V lookup: CDR1 MNHEY, CDR2 SMNVEV (reference sequence). There are 15 residues in the CDR3. Deletions cut 0 bases from V and 5 bases from J, with 11 bases between. CDR3 amino acids: CASSLSGPADQPQHF. The CDR3 DNA reads as TGTGCCAGCAGTTTATCAGGGCCAGCCGATCAGCCCCAGCATTTT.

The J gene is TRBJ1-1, the V gene TRBV5-6; D possibly corresponds to TRBD1 (5 bases). The germline V gene has CDR1 SGHDT and CDR2 YYEEEE. The CDR3 is made up of 14 amino acids. V was shortened by 1 base and J by 1 base, with 8 bases between the two germline ends. This chain's CDR3 is CASSLRGPNTEAFF. CDR3 sequence (DNA): TGTGCCAGCAGCTTGCGGGGCCCGAACACTGAAGCTTTCTTT.

CDR3 nucleotides: TGTGCCAGCCTGGACAGGGGGGAGTATGGCTACACCTTC. Its translation: CASLDRGEYGYTF. The V call is TRBV2, the J call TRBJ1-2, with 10 bases fitting TRBD1. The CDR3 consists of 13 residues. In germline, CDR1 is SNHLY, CDR2 FYNNEI. With V trimmed by 8 bases and J by 5 bases, 5 bases remained unmatched. The whole variable domain, remainder taken from reference TRBV2 and TRBJ1-2, is EPEVTQTPSHQVTQMGQEVILRCVPISNHLYFYWYRQILGQKVEFLVSFYNNEISEKSEIFDDQFSVERPDGSNFTLKIRSTKLEDSAMYFCASLDRGEYGYTFGSGTRLTVV.

V and J are TRBV6-1 and TRBJ2-1; 11 positions agree with TRBD2. CDR1 MNHNS and CDR2 SASEGT come from the germline V gene. The CDR3 extends over 16 amino acids. V shed 4 bases, J shed 2 bases, and the junction held 4 bases outside the gene matches. The CDR3 is CASSGRLAGTYNEQFF. The CDR3 nucleotides are TGTGCCAGCAGTGGGCGACTAGCGGGGACCTACAATGAGCAGTTCTTC.

V gene TRBV7-8 combines with J gene TRBJ1-3; 8 nucleotides match TRBD1. This CDR3 contains 15 residues. V shed 4 bases, J shed 2 bases, and the junction held 4 bases outside the gene matches. Germline loops: CDR1 SGHVS, CDR2 FQNEAQ. CDR3 protein: CASSSQGAPGNTIYF. The CDR3, as DNA: TGTGCCAGCAGCTCCCAGGGGGCGCCTGGAAACACCATATATTTT.

V and J are TRBV2 and TRBJ2-2; D is unclear. Germline V gene lookup returns CDR1 SNHLY and CDR2 FYNNEI. With 1 base removed from V and 0 bases from J, the gap between germline ends came to 6 bases. This CDR3 is 15 amino acids long. This CDR3 reads CASSEVTANTGELFF. Written as DNA, the CDR3 is TGTGCCAGCAGTGAAGTAACAGCGAACACCGGGGAGCTGTTTTTT.

V usage is TRBV2 and J usage is TRBJ2-7; 7 bases fit TRBD1. The CDR3 is 13 amino acids. Germline V lookup: CDR1 SNHLY, CDR2 FYNNEI. Germline trimming cut 4 bases from V and 2 bases from J; bases unmatched to any gene: 2. DNA for the CDR3: TGTGCCAGCAGTGGACAGGGACCCTACGAGCAGTACTTC. This codes for CASSGQGPYEQYF.

V and J are TRBV2 and TRBJ1-1; D unclear. The germline CDR1 and CDR2 sequences are SNHLY and FYNNEI. The V end was cut by 0 bases, the J end by 5 bases, with 10 bases between. The CDR3 has 14 residues. CDR3 in DNA: TGTGCCAGCAGTGAAGCTGATGGCAGGACTGAAGCTTTCTTT. Its translation is CASSEADGRTEAFF.

CDR3 loop: CASTPELNQPQHF. The CDR3 nucleotides read TGTGCCAGCACGCCAGAATTAAATCAGCCCCAGCATTTT. The chain carries TRBV28 and TRBJ1-5; D remains unclear. The CDR3 sequence is 13 residues long. Germline V lookup: CDR1 MDHEN, CDR2 SYDVKM. Between the trimmed V and J ends, which lost 7 bases and 4 bases, there was a span of 11 bases. The full variable domain, completed using reference TRBV28 and TRBJ1-5, is DVKVTQSSRYLVKRTGEKVFLECVQDMDHENMFWYRQDPGLGLRLIYFSYDVKMKEKGDIPEGYSVSREKKERFSLILESASTNQTSMYLCASTPELNQPQHFGDGTRLSIL.

The genes are TRBV12-3 or TRBV12-4 and TRBJ1-2, with 7 bases fitting TRBD1. The CDR3 runs 12 residues. J was trimmed by 9 bases and V by 6 bases; bases with no gene match: 7. In DNA form, the CDR3 reads TGTGCCAGCAGAACCCCGACAGGGAGCTACACCTTC. Protein product: CASRTPTGSYTF.

J is TRBJ1-2 and V is TRBV29-1; 7 bases agree with TRBD1. J was trimmed by 2 bases and V by 6 bases; bases with no gene match: 9. Germline CDR1 SQVTM, CDR2 ANQGSEA. This CDR3 spans 14 amino acids. CDR3 DNA sequence: TGCAGCGTCTCACGCGGGGACAGAAACTATGGCTACACCTTC. This encodes CSVSRGDRNYGYTF.

The chain couples TRBV5-1 to TRBJ1-1, with D possibly matching TRBD1 (5 bases). Germline values: CDR1 SGHRS, CDR2 YFSETQ. The CDR3 is 12 residues long. The V and J ends lost 0 bases and 6 bases respectively, with 6 bases between them. The CDR3 reads CASSLEGSEAFF. CDR3 coding DNA: TGCGCCAGCAGCTTGGAGGGGTCTGAAGCTTTCTTT.

Only a few counts were recorded for this clonotype. The rearrangement joins TRBV6-1 to TRBJ1-1; D not certain. V shed 2 bases and J shed 4 bases, with 11 bases lying between them. In germline, CDR1 is MNHNS, CDR2 SASEGT. This CDR3 region has 14 residues. Written as DNA, the CDR3 is TGTGCCAGCAGTGAACTTTCGGTGGCCACTGAAGCTTTCTTT. Its translation is CASSELSVATEAFF.

The chain combines TRBV6-5 with TRBJ1-2; D gene uncertain. From germline, CDR1 is MNHEY and CDR2 SVGAGI. Trimming removed 2 bases from V and 13 bases from J, with 14 bases in between. The CDR3 spans 12 residues. The CDR3 protein is CASSYAAGRLTF. The CDR3, as DNA: TGTGCCAGCAGTTACGCGGCCGGGCGTCTCACCTTC.

This clonotype was observed a handful of times. The CDR3 nucleotides read TGTGCTAGTGGTTTGGACAGCTATGGCTACACCTTC. It codes for CASGLDSYGYTF. V and J are TRBV12-5 and TRBJ1-2; no definite D call. Germline-derived CDR1 and CDR2 are LGHNT and FRNRAP. V lost 1 base, J lost 4 bases, and 4 bases lay in between. The CDR3 length is 12 residues. Full variable domain (rest looked up from reference TRBV12-5 and TRBJ1-2): DARVTQTPRHKVTEMGQEVTMRCQPILGHNTVFWYRQTMMQGLELLAYFRNRAPLDDSGMPKDRFSAEMPDATLATLKIQPSEPRDSAVYFCASGLDSYGYTFGSGTRLTVV.

A few counts support this clonotype. V gene TRBV2 combines with J gene TRBJ2-2; no clear D gene. Germline CDR1 is SNHLY and CDR2 is FYNNEI. This CDR3 is built from 12 residues. V was trimmed by 4 bases and J by 3 bases, leaving 3 bases between them. The CDR3 reads CASSGDTGELFF. CDR3 DNA sequence: TGTGCCAGCAGTGGGGACACCGGGGAGCTGTTTTTT.

The chain combines TRBV20-1 with TRBJ1-2, with TRBD1 matching over 7 bases. Germline values: CDR1 DFQATT, CDR2 SNEGSKA (reference sequence). This CDR3 has 16 residues. Trimming cost V 4 bases and J 4 bases; bases outside gene matches: 15. This CDR3 reads CSAIKGPRQGFYGYTF. CDR3 nucleotide sequence: TGCAGTGCTATCAAAGGTCCGAGACAGGGATTCTATGGCTACACCTTC.

The chain employs TRBV20-1 and TRBJ1-4; D perhaps matches TRBD1 (6 bases). The CDR3 totals 16 residues. The germline V gene encodes CDR1 DFQATT and CDR2 SNEGSKA (reference sequence). V was cut by 3 bases and J by 0 bases, with 14 bases left in between. The CDR3 region is CSASSRGTTTNEKLFF. CDR3 coding DNA: TGCAGTGCTAGCTCCAGGGGCACCACAACTAATGAAAAACTGTTTTTT.

This chain connects TRBV14 to TRBJ2-3; D possibly matches TRBD1 or TRBD2 (5 bases each). The CDR3 sequence is 19 residues long. V was cut by 0 bases and J by 0 bases, with 19 bases left in between. Per germline, CDR1 SGHDN and CDR2 FVKESK. CDR3: CASSQEIRRGPKSTDTQYF. The CDR3 DNA reads as TGTGCCAGCAGCCAAGAGATTCGCCGGGGACCTAAGAGCACAGATACGCAGTATTTT.